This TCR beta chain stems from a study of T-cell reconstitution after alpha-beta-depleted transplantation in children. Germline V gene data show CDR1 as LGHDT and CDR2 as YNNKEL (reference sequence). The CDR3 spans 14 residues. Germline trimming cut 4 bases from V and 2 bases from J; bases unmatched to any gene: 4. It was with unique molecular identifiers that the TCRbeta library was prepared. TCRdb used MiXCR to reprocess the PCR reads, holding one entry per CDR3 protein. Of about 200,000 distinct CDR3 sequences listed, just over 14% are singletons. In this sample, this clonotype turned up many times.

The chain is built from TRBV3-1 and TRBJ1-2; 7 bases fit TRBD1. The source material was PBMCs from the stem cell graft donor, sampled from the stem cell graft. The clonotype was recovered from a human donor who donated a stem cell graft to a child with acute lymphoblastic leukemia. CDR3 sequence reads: CASSPRGQNYGYTF. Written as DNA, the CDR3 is TGTGCCAGCAGCCCACGGGGACAGAACTATGGCTACACCTTC.